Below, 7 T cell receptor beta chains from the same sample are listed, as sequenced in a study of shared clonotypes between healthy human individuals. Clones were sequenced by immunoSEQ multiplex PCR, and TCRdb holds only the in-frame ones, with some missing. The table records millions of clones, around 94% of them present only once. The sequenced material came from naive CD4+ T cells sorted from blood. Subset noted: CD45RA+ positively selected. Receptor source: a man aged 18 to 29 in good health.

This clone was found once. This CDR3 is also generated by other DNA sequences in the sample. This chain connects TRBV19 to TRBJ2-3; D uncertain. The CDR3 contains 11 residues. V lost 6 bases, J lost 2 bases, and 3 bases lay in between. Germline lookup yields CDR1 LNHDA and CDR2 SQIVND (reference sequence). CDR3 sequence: CASRSTDTQYF. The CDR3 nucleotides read TGTGCCAGTAGATCCACAGATACGCAGTATTTT.

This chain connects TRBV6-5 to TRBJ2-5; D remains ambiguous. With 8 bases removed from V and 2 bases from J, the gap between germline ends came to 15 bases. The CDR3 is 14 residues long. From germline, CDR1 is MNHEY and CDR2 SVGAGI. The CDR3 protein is CASPMDETQETQYF. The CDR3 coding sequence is TGTGCCAGCCCAATGGACGAAACTCAAGAGACCCAGTACTTC.

The CDR3 here is CASSPDRGHRADTQYF. In DNA, the CDR3 is TGTGCCAGCAGCCCGGACAGGGGGCATAGGGCAGATACGCAGTATTTT. The gene calls are TRBV7-6 and TRBJ2-3; 11 positions agree with TRBD1. Germline loops: CDR1 SGHVS, CDR2 FNYEAQ. J gave up 4 bases and V 5 bases, and 8 bases lay outside the gene matches. This CDR3 comprises 16 residues.

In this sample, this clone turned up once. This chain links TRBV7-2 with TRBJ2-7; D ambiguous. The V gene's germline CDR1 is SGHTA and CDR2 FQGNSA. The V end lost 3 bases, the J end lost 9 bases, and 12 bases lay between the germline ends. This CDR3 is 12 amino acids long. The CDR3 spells CASSFNYLMQYF. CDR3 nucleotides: TGTGCCAGCAGCTTCAACTACCTGATGCAGTACTTC.

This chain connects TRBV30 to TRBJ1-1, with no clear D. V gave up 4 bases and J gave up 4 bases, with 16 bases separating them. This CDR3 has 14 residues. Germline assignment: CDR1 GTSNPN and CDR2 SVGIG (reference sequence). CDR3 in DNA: TGTGCCTGGACCGCTGAGGGTTGGGGCACTGAAGCTTTCTTT. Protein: CAWTAEGWGTEAFF.

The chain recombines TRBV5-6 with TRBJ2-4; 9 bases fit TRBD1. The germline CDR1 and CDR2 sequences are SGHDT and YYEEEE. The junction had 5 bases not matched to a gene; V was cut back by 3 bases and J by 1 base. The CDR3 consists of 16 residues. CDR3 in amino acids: CASSWGQGLAKNIQYF. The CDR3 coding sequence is TGTGCCAGCAGCTGGGGACAGGGTCTGGCCAAAAACATTCAGTACTTC.

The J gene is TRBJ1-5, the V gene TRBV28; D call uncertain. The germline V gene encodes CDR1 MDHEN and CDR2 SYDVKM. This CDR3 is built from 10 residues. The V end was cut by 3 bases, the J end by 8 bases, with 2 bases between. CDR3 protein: CASSLEPQHF. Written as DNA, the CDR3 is TGTGCCAGCAGTTTGGAGCCCCAGCATTTT. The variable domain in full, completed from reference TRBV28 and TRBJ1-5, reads DVKVTQSSRYLVKRTGEKVFLECVQDMDHENMFWYRQDPGLGLRLIYFSYDVKMKEKGDIPEGYSVSREKKERFSLILESASTNQTSMYLCASSLEPQHFGDGTRLSIL.